This TCR beta chain was recorded in a study of T cell repertoires in cytomegalovirus infection. Study overall: HLA-C-restricted CMV epitopes, recently identified, and well-studied HLA-B-restricted ones were used by the study. Public TCR beta signatures were indicative of both CMV infection and a matching HLA type.

The CDR3 spans 16 residues. CDR1 is SEHNR and CDR2 is FQNEAQ in the germline V gene (reference sequence). V lost 1 base, J lost 7 bases, and 16 bases lay in between. Via MiXCR, TCRdb re-called the reads, giving one row per CDR3 protein. Here the sample spans tens of thousands of distinct CDR3 sequences, around 18% being singletons. As for this clonotype: What it binds is not known.

The sample was CD8+ T cells from cultured PBMCs, taken from culture after CMV antigen stimulation. This chain links TRBV7-9 with TRBJ1-4; D gene unclear. The clonotype comes from a human donor in good health (CMV status not recorded). Some clones in this sample may be carry-over from other donors' samples. The CDR3 loop is CASSLEGLGIGEKLFF. CDR3 sequence (DNA): TGTGCCAGCAGCTTAGAGGGTTTGGGGATTGGTGAAAAACTGTTTTTT.